A single sample gave rise to the 23 T cell receptor beta chains below, sequenced in a study of blood T cells in healthy people across ages. With a J-beta primer mix and a sample-barcoded 5' primer, a second PCR ran about 7 to 12 cycles. From the 5' RACE reads, TCRdb called clonotypes with MiXCR, one entry per CDR3 protein. Among about 1.4 million distinct CDR3 sequences listed, approximately 59% were seen once. Sequenced: blood. Receptor source: a young man in good health.

In its sample, this clonotype was seen a few times. The chain recombines TRBV6-2 or TRBV6-3 with TRBJ2-5; 7 bases line up with TRBD2. The CDR3 covers 15 residues. Looked up from germline, CDR1 is MNHEY and CDR2 is SVGEGT. The junction had 7 bases not matched to a gene; V was cut back by 2 bases and J by 4 bases. CDR3 protein: CASSYPAGVPETQYF. The CDR3 DNA reads as TGTGCCAGCAGTTACCCGGCGGGAGTTCCAGAGACCCAGTACTTC.

This clonotype has only a few counts. The rearrangement joins TRBV27 to TRBJ1-6; possible D gene TRBD1, 5 bases. V was pared by 1 base and J by 6 bases, with 10 bases between. This CDR3 is built from 15 residues. Germline-derived CDR1 and CDR2 are MNHEY and SMNVEV (reference sequence). The CDR3 DNA reads as TGTGCCAGCAGTTTATGGGGGGGTACTAATTCACCCCTCCACTTT. As protein: CASSLWGGTNSPLHF.

V and J are TRBV4-1 and TRBJ2-1; D perhaps matches TRBD2 (6 bases). With 3 bases removed from V and 7 bases from J, the gap between germline ends came to 7 bases. Germline V CDR1 and CDR2: MGHRA, YSYEKL. The CDR3 loop spans 12 amino acids. CDR3 residues: CASSQTRNEQFF. The CDR3 DNA is TGCGCCAGCAGCCAGACTAGAAATGAGCAGTTCTTC.

The gene calls are TRBV6-5 and TRBJ1-6, with 8 bases lining up with TRBD1. CDR1 MNHEY and CDR2 SVGAGI come from the germline V gene. V shed 8 bases, J shed 14 bases, and the junction held 5 bases outside the gene matches. The CDR3 sequence is 11 residues long. The CDR3 loop reads CASFYRGTLHF. CDR3 sequence (DNA): TGTGCCAGCTTCTACAGGGGGACCCTCCACTTT.

The rearrangement joins TRBV4-3 to TRBJ1-6; D perhaps matches TRBD1 (5 bases). The CDR3 covers 15 residues. Germline CDR1 reads LGHNA; CDR2 reads YSLEER. V was pared by 4 bases and J by 10 bases, with 17 bases between. The CDR3 sequence is CASSPRQGSRSPLHF. As DNA, the CDR3 is TGCGCCAGCAGCCCCAGGCAGGGTAGTAGATCACCCCTCCACTTT.

The rearrangement uses TRBV5-1 and TRBJ2-5, with TRBD2 matching over 9 bases. V trimming: 4 bases; J trimming: 4 bases; junction bases outside the gene matches: 5. This CDR3 is 14 amino acids long. Germline V gene sequence: CDR1 SGHRS, CDR2 YFSETQ. The CDR3 region is CASSIGTSRETQYF. CDR3 sequence (DNA): TGCGCCAGCAGCATAGGGACTAGCAGAGAGACCCAGTACTTC.

The V gene is TRBV4-2, the J gene TRBJ2-7; D possibly matches TRBD1 or TRBD2 (5 bases each). Matching the DNA end better, TRBJ2-5 makes the J call doubtful. In germline, CDR1 is LGHNA, CDR2 YNFKEQ. CDR3 length equals 15 residues. The DNA for the CDR3 is TGTGCCAGCAGCCAAGACGACAGTCCGGGGGAGACCCAGTACTTC. It codes for CASSQDDSPGETQYF.

V gene TRBV5-5 combines with J gene TRBJ1-1, with D hard to call. V dropped 4 bases and J dropped 7 bases, with 11 bases sitting between them. There are 12 residues in the CDR3. Germline loops: CDR1 SGHKS, CDR2 YYEKEE (reference sequence). The CDR3 region has the DNA TGTGCCAGCAGCCCGCTACAGAGTGAAGCTTTCTTT. It translates to CASSPLQSEAFF. The full variable domain, its missing parts supplied by reference TRBV5-5 and TRBJ1-1, is DAGVTQSPTHLIKTRGQQVTLRCSPISGHKSVSWYQQVLGQGPQFIFQYYEKEERGRGNFPDRFSARQFPNYSSELNVNALLLGDSALYLCASSPLQSEAFFGQGTRLTVV.

The chain links TRBV12-3 or TRBV12-4 to TRBJ1-5, with D tentatively TRBD1 (5 bases). V was trimmed by 6 bases and J by 4 bases, leaving 16 bases between them. CDR3 length: 15 amino acids. In DNA, the CDR3 is TGTGCCAGCAGGGGACGGGGCGGGAATAATCAGCCCCAGCATTTT. It encodes CASRGRGGNNQPQHF.

This clonotype was counted only a few times. The chain combines TRBV12-3 or TRBV12-4 with TRBJ2-3, with D perhaps given as TRBD1 or TRBD2 (5 bases each). The V end lost 7 bases, the J end lost 6 bases, and 11 bases lay between the germline ends. There are 12 residues in the CDR3. The CDR3: CASTPGPDTQYF. CDR3 nucleotide sequence: TGTGCCAGCACTCCGGGGCCGGATACGCAGTATTTT.

This rearrangement joins TRBV5-1 to TRBJ2-4, with D perhaps TRBD1 or TRBD2 (5 bases each). Trimming left V 0 bases short and J 11 bases short, with 9 bases between. Germline CDR1 SGHRS, CDR2 YFSETQ. CDR3 length equals 12 residues. This CDR3 reads CASSLAGTLQYF. The CDR3, as DNA: TGCGCCAGCAGCTTGGCCGGGACCCTTCAGTACTTC.

The genes are TRBV10-3 and TRBJ1-2; D gene ambiguous. Germline assignment: CDR1 ENHRY and CDR2 SYGVKD. V lost 11 bases and J 2 bases, leaving 15 bases between the germline ends. The CDR3 is 13 residues long. For the CDR3, the DNA is TGTGCCGGACGGACGGCCAGCAACTATGGCTACACCTTC. It translates to CAGRTASNYGYTF.

This sequence joins TRBV6-2 or TRBV6-3 and TRBJ2-1, with 7 bases fitting TRBD2. Germline V lookup: CDR1 MNHEY, CDR2 SVGEGT. The CDR3 is 15 residues long. J was trimmed by 8 bases and V by 4 bases; bases with no gene match: 11. CDR3: CASSSLTSTNDEQFF. The CDR3 DNA sequence: TGTGCCAGCAGTTCTCTGACTAGCACGAATGATGAGCAGTTCTTC.

This chain connects TRBV24-1 to TRBJ2-1, with D perhaps matching TRBD1 (6 bases). Germline V gene data show CDR1 as KGHDR and CDR2 as SFDVKD. This CDR3 is 13 amino acids long. V was trimmed by 8 bases and J by 5 bases, leaving 12 bases between them. The CDR3 sequence is CATMRQENNEQFF. The CDR3 DNA sequence: TGTGCCACCATGCGACAGGAAAACAATGAGCAGTTCTTC.

The CDR3 loop is CASSLRKSEAFF. CDR3 bases: TGTGCCAGCAGCCTCAGGAAGTCTGAAGCTTTCTTT. The gene calls are TRBV7-9 and TRBJ1-1; D not certain. This CDR3 has 12 residues. Germline V gene lookup returns CDR1 SEHNR and CDR2 FQNEAQ (reference sequence). Trimming stripped 5 bases from V and 6 bases from J, with 10 bases between.

This chain connects TRBV12-3 or TRBV12-4 to TRBJ1-2; a weak D match, TRBD1 (6 bases). V was trimmed by 5 bases and J by 3 bases, leaving 19 bases between them. The CDR3 loop spans 16 amino acids. CDR3 amino acids: CASSPTALEGDYGYTF. In DNA, the CDR3 is TGTGCCAGCAGTCCCACGGCGCTTGAGGGGGACTATGGCTACACCTTC.

The chain is built from TRBV6-5 and TRBJ2-1; no definite D call. With 8 bases removed from V and 5 bases from J, the gap between germline ends came to 10 bases. CDR3 length: 12 residues. CDR1 and CDR2 from the germline V gene are MNHEY and SVGAGI. CDR3 coding DNA: TGTGCCAGCGGGCGGCAGGACAATGAGCAGTTCTTC. It encodes CASGRQDNEQFF.

The gene calls are TRBV27 and TRBJ2-4, with TRBD1 as a possible D gene (6 bases). Germline V gene data show CDR1 as MNHEY and CDR2 as SMNVEV (reference sequence). The CDR3 totals 14 residues. V was cut by 0 bases and J by 13 bases, with 16 bases left in between. DNA for the CDR3: TGTGCCAGCAGTTTATCCCAGGGGCTGGCGGAGCAGTACTTC. Encoded protein: CASSLSQGLAEQYF.

The J gene is TRBJ1-2, the V gene TRBV4-3; TRBD1 agrees at 8 bases. There are 14 residues in the CDR3. Germline loops: CDR1 LGHNA, CDR2 YSLEER. V lost 3 bases to trimming and J lost 5 bases; unmatched junction nucleotides: 5. The CDR3 here is CASSQTGTGYGYTF. The CDR3 DNA reads as TGCGCCAGCAGCCAGACCGGGACAGGATATGGCTACACCTTC.

The chain joins TRBV5-1 to TRBJ1-2; D not resolved. The CDR3 spans 13 residues. Trimming removed 0 bases from V and 6 bases from J, with 9 bases in between. Per the germline V gene, CDR1 is SGHRS and CDR2 is YFSETQ. CDR3 sequence reads: CASSLGVEHGYTF. The DNA of the CDR3 is TGCGCCAGCAGCTTGGGCGTTGAGCATGGCTACACCTTC.

This clonotype occurred once. The V call is TRBV6-5, the J call TRBJ1-5; maybe TRBD1 (6 bases). V was clipped by 6 bases and J by 10 bases, with 16 bases between them. There are 13 residues in the CDR3. Germline CDR1 reads MNHEY; CDR2 reads SVGAGI. CDR3 coding DNA: TGTGCCAGCAGGAGAGACAGGTCTGGACCCCAGCATTTT. This translates into CASRRDRSGPQHF.

The chain recombines TRBV6-2 or TRBV6-3 with TRBJ2-5, with 10 bases fitting TRBD1. The junction had 7 bases not matched to a gene; V was cut back by 4 bases and J by 5 bases. Germline CDR1 MNHEY, CDR2 SVGEGT. The CDR3 is made up of 15 amino acids. CDR3 DNA: TGTGCCAGCAGTTCGGCGGGACAGGGGTATGAGACCCAGTACTTC. This encodes CASSSAGQGYETQYF.

This clonotype has only a few counts. The chain combines TRBV7-9 with TRBJ2-1, with 8 bases fitting TRBD2. The CDR3 covers 15 residues. J lost 9 bases, V lost 4 bases, and 11 bases had no gene match. From germline, CDR1 is SEHNR and CDR2 FQNEAQ (reference sequence). DNA for the CDR3: TGTGCCAGCAGCTCGGACCCGGGAGGGCCTGGTGAGCAGTTCTTC. Its translation is CASSSDPGGPGEQFF.